The entry below gives a single TCR beta chain sequence along with its context. In germline, CDR1 is SGHNT, CDR2 YENEEA. V lost 3 bases and J 5 bases, leaving 14 bases between the germline ends. This CDR3 is 15 amino acids long. The record originates from a study of blood T cell repertoires in COVID-19. Study-level background: COVID-19 samples collected from the United States, Italy and Spain covered acute and convalescent phases. In each case, the material was cDNA or gDNA derived from T cells, B-cell-depleted T cells, or PBMCs.

Original methodology: The authors estimated nucleated cell counts from reference gene primer amplification. Here immunoSEQ multiplex PCR was the method, and the copy in TCRdb shows in-frame clones only, minus some. That table is the source of V, J and clone size, and D and trimming were worked out from the DNA. The top ten hold approximately 0.77% of the sample, which has some 240,000 clones, 92% seen once. J is TRBJ2-1 and V is TRBV11-3, with D maybe TRBD2 (6 bases). The sequenced material came from peripheral blood. The receptor was derived from a man aged 55 to 70 with COVID-19, enrolled during active disease. CDR3: CASSFLSGRHNEQFF. The CDR3 DNA reads as TGTGCCAGCAGCTTTCTGAGCGGGCGCCACAATGAGCAGTTCTTC.